One sample yielded the 23 T cell receptor beta chains listed below, sequenced in a study of blood T cell repertoires in COVID-19 (dated by TCRdb to 2020 to 2021). Libraries were prepared through the immunoSEQ multiplex PCR assay. Here the immuneACCESS table is served through TCRdb, limited to in-frame sequences with V and J called. Missing clones are a known gap in these copies; in checked studies unresolved V genes cover under half, and the rest lacks a known reason. For this sample the table gives about 190,000 clones, of which under 85% were detected only once. The top ten clones comprise about 5.7% of the sample. Sequences were obtained from peripheral blood. Receptors originate from a woman in her 40s with acute or convalescent COVID-19.

The gene calls are TRBV4-1 and TRBJ1-6, with D tentatively TRBD1 (5 bases). Deletions cut 4 bases from V and 5 bases from J, with 12 bases between. CDR1 is MGHRA, CDR2 YSYEKL, per germline. The CDR3 totals 15 residues. CDR3 sequence (DNA): TGCGCCAGCAGCCTGCTCGACAGTGATAATTCACCCCTCCACTTT. Amino acids: CASSLLDSDNSPLHF.

The rearrangement joins TRBV3-1 (or the pseudogene TRBV3-2) to TRBJ1-1; tentatively, D is TRBD1 (6 bases). Between the trimmed V and J ends, which lost 7 bases and 6 bases, there was a span of 18 bases. CDR1 and CDR2 from the germline V gene are LGHDT and YNNKEL (reference sequence). The CDR3 has 14 amino acids. CDR3 amino acids: CASTNGGARAEAFF. The CDR3 DNA reads as TGTGCCAGCACCAACGGGGGGGCGCGGGCTGAAGCTTTCTTT.

This chain uses TRBV7-3 with TRBJ2-2; D not resolved. Trimming shortened V by 5 bases and J by 0 bases, and 4 bases separated the two germline ends. Germline lookup yields CDR1 SGHTA and CDR2 FQGTGA. This CDR3 comprises 13 residues. The CDR3 coding sequence is TGTGCCAGCAGCCAATCGAACACCGGGGAGCTGTTTTTT. Amino acid sequence: CASSQSNTGELFF.

The gene calls are TRBV5-4 and TRBJ2-1; 9 bases are a match to TRBD2. Losses at the gene ends were 4 bases for V and 7 bases for J; bases not matched to a gene: 9. The germline V gene encodes CDR1 SGHNT and CDR2 YYREEE (reference sequence). CDR3 size: 15 residues. The CDR3, as DNA: TGTGCCAGCAGCCCGTTAGCGGGAGACGGTAATGAGCAGTTCTTC. Protein product: CASSPLAGDGNEQFF.

The chain couples TRBV2 to TRBJ1-5; 8 nucleotides align to TRBD1. The CDR3 has 13 amino acids. Germline CDR1 is SNHLY and CDR2 is FYNNEI. V was clipped by 10 bases and J by 6 bases; unmatched bases: 8. CDR3 nucleotides: TGTGCCACCGGACAGGGTATATTTCAGCCCCAGCATTTT. Translated: CATGQGIFQPQHF.

V usage is TRBV14 and J usage is TRBJ2-1; 12 bases match TRBD1. Trimming removed 4 bases from V and 12 bases from J; junction bases left unmatched: 7. CDR1 is SGHDN, CDR2 FVKESK, per germline. The CDR3 is 14 amino acids. CDR3 in DNA: TGTGCCAGCAGCCGGGGGACAGGGGGCAAGGTGCAGTTCTTC. Its translation is CASSRGTGGKVQFF.

The rearrangement links TRBV10-3 to TRBJ1-1, with D maybe TRBD1 (6 bases). The ends were cut back, 3 bases at V and 4 bases at J, with 12 bases in the middle. The CDR3 is 14 residues long. Germline V gene lookup returns CDR1 ENHRY and CDR2 SYGVKD. This chain's CDR3 is CAISDAGVGTEAFF. DNA of the CDR3: TGTGCCATCAGTGACGCAGGGGTGGGCACTGAAGCTTTCTTT.

The V call is TRBV2, the J call TRBJ1-3; D may be TRBD1 (5 bases). The germline V gene has CDR1 SNHLY and CDR2 FYNNEI. Trimming stripped 2 bases from V and 2 bases from J, with 7 bases between. This CDR3 is 14 amino acids long. CDR3: CASSESGTGNTIYF. CDR3 in DNA: TGTGCCAGCAGTGAATCAGGGACTGGAAACACCATATATTTT.

The chain has TRBV11-2 and TRBJ1-6, with TRBD1 as a possible D gene (6 bases). CDR3 length equals 14 residues. Germline V gene data show CDR1 as SGHAT and CDR2 as FQNNGV. V was pared by 4 bases and J by 10 bases, with 14 bases between. The CDR3 sequence: CASSSYTGYSPLHF. The CDR3 DNA sequence: TGTGCCAGCAGCTCCTATACAGGGTACTCACCCCTCCACTTT.

The chain couples TRBV18 to TRBJ2-7, with TRBD1 as a possible D gene (6 bases). V was clipped by 2 bases and J by 0 bases, with 17 bases between them. CDR1 KGHSH and CDR2 LQKENI come from the germline V gene. This CDR3 has 17 residues. CDR3 nucleotides: TGTGCCAGCTCACCAACAAGGGGGTCGGAACGCTCCTACGAGCAGTACTTC. It encodes CASSPTRGSERSYEQYF.

The chain employs TRBV9 and TRBJ2-3, with 7 bases lining up with TRBD1. The CDR3 loop spans 15 amino acids. J lost 3 bases, V lost 0 bases, and 4 bases had no gene match. Germline CDR1 SGDLS, CDR2 YYNGEE. The CDR3 reads CASSVGQGNTDTQYF. Written as DNA, the CDR3 is TGTGCCAGCAGCGTAGGACAGGGAAATACAGATACGCAGTATTTT.

The table lists this clone with a few counts. The J gene is TRBJ2-7, the V gene TRBV7-2; possible D gene TRBD1, 6 bases. Germline CDR1 and CDR2: SGHTA and FQGNSA. Deletions cut 4 bases from V and 2 bases from J, with 12 bases between. The CDR3 is 14 residues long. Here the CDR3 reads CASSSTGNPYEQYF. The CDR3, as DNA: TGTGCCAGCAGCTCCACAGGGAACCCCTACGAGCAGTACTTC.

The V call is TRBV11-3, the J call TRBJ2-3, with D possibly being TRBD2 (5 bases). Between the trimmed V and J ends, which lost 5 bases and 4 bases, there was a span of 16 bases. This CDR3 has 15 amino acids. The germline V gene encodes CDR1 SGHNT and CDR2 YENEEA. CDR3 region: CASSHPGSRADTQYF. CDR3 DNA sequence: TGTGCCAGCAGCCATCCGGGTTCGAGGGCAGATACGCAGTATTTT.

The chain uses TRBV24-1 and TRBJ2-5; no definite D call. The CDR3 loop spans 13 amino acids. V was cut by 3 bases and J by 1 base, with 5 bases left in between. The germline V gene encodes CDR1 KGHDR and CDR2 SFDVKD. Here the CDR3 reads CATSDSAQETQYF. As DNA, the CDR3 is TGTGCCACCAGTGATAGCGCCCAAGAGACCCAGTACTTC.

This chain links TRBV28 with TRBJ1-6, with D perhaps matching TRBD1 (5 bases). CDR3 length equals 12 residues. Trimming pared 4 bases from V and 15 bases from J, leaving 13 bases between. Germline lookup yields CDR1 MDHEN and CDR2 SYDVKM. Here the CDR3 reads CASSWDGGILHF. CDR3 in DNA: TGTGCCAGCAGTTGGGACGGGGGGATCCTCCACTTT.

The chain employs TRBV5-1 and TRBJ2-3; perhaps TRBD2 as D (6 bases). V lost 7 bases, J lost 2 bases, and 14 bases lay in between. CDR3 length: 14 amino acids. The germline CDR1 and CDR2 sequences are SGHRS and YFSETQ. Here the CDR3 reads CASGGGAYTDTQYF. The DNA for the CDR3 is TGCGCCAGCGGGGGAGGCGCCTACACAGATACGCAGTATTTT.

This clone came up a few times. V gene TRBV6-6 combines with J gene TRBJ2-3, with D possibly being TRBD2 (5 bases). V gave up 2 bases and J gave up 2 bases, with 5 bases separating them. The germline gives CDR1 MNHNY, CDR2 SVGAGI (reference sequence). The CDR3 contains 13 residues. The chain's CDR3 is CASSYRDTDTQYF. In DNA, the CDR3 is TGTGCCAGCAGTTACCGGGACACAGATACGCAGTATTTT.

This sequence joins TRBV9 and TRBJ1-6, with D possibly being TRBD1 (5 bases). V lost 2 bases, J lost 5 bases, and 5 bases lay in between. The CDR3 has 13 amino acids. Germline loops: CDR1 SGDLS, CDR2 YYNGEE. In DNA, the CDR3 is TGTGCCAGCAGCGTCAGGGATAATTCACCCCTCCACTTT. It codes for CASSVRDNSPLHF.

The CDR3 here is CASSSLRTGPTAFNQPQHF. The DNA for the CDR3 is TGTGCCAGCTCCTCATTACGGACAGGGCCGACCGCGTTCAATCAGCCCCAGCATTTT. The V call is TRBV27, the J call TRBJ1-5; 8 bases map to TRBD1. This CDR3 contains 19 residues. V shed 8 bases, J shed 3 bases, and the junction held 21 bases outside the gene matches. CDR1 and CDR2 from the germline V gene are MNHEY and SMNVEV (reference sequence).

Remarks on this clone: Sequence at one end of the junction differs from germline and may be a read error. This chain's CDR3 is CATSGENFNEKLFF. In DNA, the CDR3 is TGTGCCACCAGCGGAGAAAACTTCAATGAAAAACTGTTTTTT. V gene TRBV15 combines with J gene TRBJ1-4, with D unresolved. CDR1 LNHNV and CDR2 YYDKDF come from the germline V gene (reference sequence). This CDR3 region has 14 residues.

V is TRBV6-5 and J is TRBJ1-2; unclear D gene. CDR1 is MNHEY, CDR2 SVGAGI, per germline. The CDR3 covers 14 residues. V lost 8 bases and J lost 4, with 17 bases in between. In nucleotides, the CDR3 is TGTGCCAGCGTCCGGCAGCGGGAGGGCTATGGCTACACCTTC. Translation gives CASVRQREGYGYTF.

V gene TRBV7-9 combines with J gene TRBJ1-1; TRBD1 is a possible D gene (5 bases). The germline V gene encodes CDR1 SEHNR and CDR2 FQNEAQ (reference sequence). This CDR3 has 12 amino acids. Trimming took 1 base from V and 6 from J, leaving 6 bases between them. CDR3 loop: CASSLGGAEAFF. CDR3 DNA sequence: TGTGCCAGCAGCTTAGGGGGGGCTGAAGCTTTCTTT.

The gene calls are TRBV10-1 and TRBJ2-1; D is unclear. This CDR3 is built from 10 residues. Germline assignment: CDR1 WNHNN and CDR2 SYGVQD (reference sequence). V was pared by 5 bases and J by 8 bases, with 4 bases between. This CDR3 reads CASSTDEQFF. The CDR3 region has the DNA TGCGCCAGCAGTACGGATGAGCAGTTCTTC.